Here is one TCR beta chain with its context. The antigen remains undetermined. Repertoires were generated with immunoSEQ multiplex PCR, while TCRdb's copy carries only in-frame clones and drops some. The sample consists of roughly 53,000 clones, over 90% of them appearing once. This entry is derived from a study of OX40 agonist ivuxolimab in advanced cancers. Study-level information: Ivuxolimab, an antibody acting as an agonist of OX40 (CD134), was used to treat patients. Partial responses were achieved by three patients: one hepatocellular carcinoma, two cutaneous melanoma.

The V end lost 0 bases, the J end lost 2 bases, and 14 bases lay between the germline ends. The CDR3 spans 16 residues. Per germline, CDR1 MNHEY and CDR2 SVGAGI. Study-wide results and caveats: The study observed clonal expansion of CD4+ and CD8+ blood T cells by week 6 at 0.1 to 3.0 mg/kg. Not determined was the antigen specificity of the expanded peripheral T cells.

This chain links TRBV6-5 with TRBJ2-7; D uncertain. The TCR originated in an adult with an advanced solid tumor such as melanoma, head and neck, liver or kidney cancer. The sample here was CD4+ or CD8+ T cells sorted from blood, taken in a trial of the OX40 agonist ivuxolimab. The CDR3 DNA sequence: TGTGCCAGCAGTTACTCGACTGGCAGGCTCACCTACGAGCAGTACTTC. Translating gives CASSYSTGRLTYEQYF.